The clone carrying this T cell receptor beta chain was observed many times. The target antigen is unknown. The data were taken from a study of T cells in Graves' hyperthyroidism and ophthalmopathy. Study as a whole: Peripheral blood draws took place at initial diagnosis, ahead of any treatment.

Notes on the study in general: Most thyroid-expanded clonotypes above 0.001 were also found in blood. Ophthalmopathy was predicted by the model a median of around 5.9 months ahead of onset. Researchers report that a 13 V-J model separated ophthalmopathy from stable hyperthyroidism.

The source material, RNA transcripts, was used to amplify TCR beta CDR3 regions. TCR CDR3 underwent first-round RT-PCR with the HTBI primer set. TCRdb reprocessed the multiplex PCR reads with MiXCR, giving one entry per CDR3 protein. The sample holds under 300,000 distinct CDR3 sequences, roughly an eighth seen once. V was pared by 5 bases and J by 5 bases, with 9 bases of the junction left unmatched. The CDR3 is 16 amino acids. Material for sequencing was blood. The gene calls are TRBV12-3 or TRBV12-4 and TRBJ2-5, with 12 bases aligning to TRBD2. The clonotype comes from a woman in her forties with Graves' hyperthyroidism. The DNA for the CDR3 is TGTGCCAGCAGTCTAGGACTAGCGGGAACGGAGGAGACCCAGTACTTC. Translated: CASSLGLAGTEETQYF.